These 6 T cell receptor beta chains came from one sample sequenced in a study of response to subunit inactivated influenza vaccine. TCRdb re-called the RT-PCR reads through MiXCR, storing one row per CDR3 protein. The repertoire holds approximately 500,000 distinct CDR3 sequences, with about 15% as singletons. The starting material was PBMCs from blood, obtained 11 to 12 days after vaccination. The source of these receptors is a man aged 50 to 60 who received an inactivated influenza vaccine.

This clonotype was seen a handful of times. The rearrangement links TRBV11-2 to TRBJ1-1; TRBD1 aligns across 10 bases. Trimming removed 4 bases from V and 4 bases from J; junction bases left unmatched: 3. The CDR3 length is 14 residues. Germline lookup yields CDR1 SGHAT and CDR2 FQNNGV. DNA for the CDR3: TGTGCCAGCAGCTCGGGACAGGGGATCACTGAAGCTTTCTTT. As protein: CASSSGQGITEAFF.

The chain combines TRBV12-3 or TRBV12-4 with TRBJ2-1; D might be TRBD1 (5 bases). This CDR3 spans 14 amino acids. Trimming removed 0 bases at V and 8 bases at J, with 11 bases between. The chain's CDR3 is CASSLAIGVDEQFF. In nucleotides, the CDR3 is TGTGCCAGCAGTTTAGCGATAGGGGTCGATGAGCAGTTCTTC.

This clonotype was found many times. V is TRBV6-5 and J is TRBJ2-5; D is unresolved. Germline-derived CDR1 and CDR2 are MNHEY and SVGAGI. With 8 bases removed from V and 5 bases from J, the gap between germline ends came to 12 bases. There are 12 residues in the CDR3. The CDR3 sequence is CASANSGETQYF. The DNA for the CDR3 is TGTGCCAGCGCCAACTCCGGGGAGACCCAGTACTTC.

The J gene is TRBJ2-5, the V gene TRBV4-2, with a tentative D call TRBD1 (5 bases). The CDR3 length is 15 residues. Germline V gene sequence: CDR1 LGHNA, CDR2 YNFKEQ. V was shortened by 0 bases and J by 5 bases, with 13 bases between the two germline ends. CDR3 residues: CASSQEGPSGETQYF. In nucleotides, the CDR3 is TGTGCCAGCAGCCAAGAGGGCCCTTCAGGGGAGACCCAGTACTTC.

There are a few counts of this clonotype. The gene calls are TRBV20-1 and TRBJ2-1, with 7 bases identical to TRBD2. V trimming: 5 bases; J trimming: 4 bases; junction bases outside the gene matches: 11. Germline loops: CDR1 DFQATT, CDR2 SNEGSKA (reference sequence). This CDR3 has 15 amino acids. DNA for the CDR3: TGCAGTGCTCCGCGACCGGGACTACCTTACAATGAGCAGTTCTTC. Translation gives CSAPRPGLPYNEQFF.

This clonotype was counted a few times. The chain joins TRBV29-1 to TRBJ2-7, with 7 bases matching TRBD1. The CDR3 is 10 residues long. Germline V gives CDR1 SQVTM, CDR2 ANQGSEA. V lost 6 bases to trimming and J lost 5 bases; unmatched junction nucleotides: 1. The CDR3 loop reads CSVGTDEQYF. DNA of the CDR3: TGCAGCGTCGGGACAGACGAGCAGTACTTC.